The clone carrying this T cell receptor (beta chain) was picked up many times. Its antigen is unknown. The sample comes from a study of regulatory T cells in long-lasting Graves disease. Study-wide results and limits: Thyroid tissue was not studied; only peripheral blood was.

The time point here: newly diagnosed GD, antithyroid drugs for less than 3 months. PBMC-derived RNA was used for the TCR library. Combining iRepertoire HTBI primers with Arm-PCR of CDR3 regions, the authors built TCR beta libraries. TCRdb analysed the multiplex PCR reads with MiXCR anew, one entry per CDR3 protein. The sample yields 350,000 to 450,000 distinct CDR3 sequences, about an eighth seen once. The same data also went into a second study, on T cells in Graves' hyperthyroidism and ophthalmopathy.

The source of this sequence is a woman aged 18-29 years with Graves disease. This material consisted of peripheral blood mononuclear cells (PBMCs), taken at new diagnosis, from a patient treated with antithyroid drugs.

The CDR3 here is CAWSATGELFF. CDR3 nucleotide sequence: TGTGCCTGGAGTGCCACCGGGGAGCTGTTTTTT. V and J are TRBV30 and TRBJ2-2; D is ambiguous. Germline V CDR1 and CDR2: GTSNPN, SVGIG (reference sequence). The V and J ends lost 1 base and 4 bases respectively, with 1 base between them. The CDR3 loop spans 11 amino acids.